These 30 T cell receptor beta chains share one sample of origin, sequenced in a study of blood T cell repertoires in COVID-19. Using immunoSEQ multiplex PCR, the repertoire was profiled, and TCRdb retains in-frame clones only, with some absent. The sample gives approximately 120,000 clones, just under 80% of which show up once; approximately 25% is in the top ten. The sample consisted of peripheral blood. Receptors originate from a human donor in a cohort sampled during active COVID-19.

The V gene is TRBV3-1 (or the pseudogene TRBV3-2), the J gene TRBJ1-5, with 8 nucleotides matching TRBD1. J was trimmed by 6 bases and V by 4 bases; bases with no gene match: 5. Germline loops: CDR1 LGHDT, CDR2 YNNKEL (reference sequence). The CDR3 spans 14 residues. The CDR3, as DNA: TGTGCCAGCAGCCCAGACAGGGGCGGTCAGCCCCAGCATTTT. The encoded protein is CASSPDRGGQPQHF.

This sequence joins TRBV19 and TRBJ1-1; no definite D call. The CDR3 runs 14 residues. Between the trimmed V and J ends, which lost 3 bases and 0 bases, there was a span of 8 bases. The germline V gene encodes CDR1 LNHDA and CDR2 SQIVND (reference sequence). The CDR3 nucleotides read TGTGCCAGTAGTATTGGAGGCCTGAACACTGAAGCTTTCTTT. Translating it yields CASSIGGLNTEAFF.

This rearrangement joins TRBV12-3 or TRBV12-4 to TRBJ2-5; 7 nucleotides align to TRBD1. The CDR3 totals 13 residues. Losses at the gene ends were 6 bases for V and 5 bases for J; bases not matched to a gene: 6. DNA for the CDR3: TGTGCCAGCAGGGAAACAGGGGAGGAGACCCAGTACTTC. The encoded protein is CASRETGEETQYF.

J is TRBJ1-6 and V is TRBV3-1 (or the pseudogene TRBV3-2); no clear D. The CDR3 sequence is 13 residues long. The germline V and J ends were trimmed by 1 base and 7 bases, with 5 bases remaining between them. The germline CDR1 and CDR2 sequences are LGHDT and YNNKEL (reference sequence). In DNA form, the CDR3 reads TGTGCCAGCAGCCAAGGAGCGAATTCACCCCTCCACTTT. The encoded protein is CASSQGANSPLHF.

The chain uses TRBV3-1 (or the pseudogene TRBV3-2) and TRBJ1-4; D is unresolved. V was pared by 1 base and J by 4 bases, with 10 bases between. CDR1 and CDR2 (germline): LGHDT, YNNKEL (reference sequence). The CDR3 sequence is 15 residues long. The CDR3 spells CASSQGSGGNEKLFF. CDR3 DNA sequence: TGTGCCAGCAGCCAAGGTTCCGGCGGTAATGAAAAACTGTTTTTT.

The V call is TRBV28, the J call TRBJ2-1, with 10 nucleotides matching TRBD2. This CDR3 contains 15 residues. CDR1 is MDHEN and CDR2 is SYDVKM in the germline V gene. Trimming took 6 bases from V and 7 from J; bases not matched to a gene: 9. The CDR3 protein is CASSPSGGGSNEQFF. Here the CDR3 DNA reads TGTGCCAGCAGCCCGAGCGGGGGGGGGTCGAATGAGCAGTTCTTC.

V usage is TRBV18 and J usage is TRBJ1-2; TRBD1 aligns across 9 bases. CDR1 KGHSH and CDR2 LQKENI come from the germline V gene. V shed 5 bases and J 0 bases; nucleotides not matched to a gene: 7. This CDR3 has 16 residues. CDR3 coding DNA: TGTGCCAGCTCATCCCCGGACAGGGGTTCTAACTATGGCTACACCTTC. It encodes CASSSPDRGSNYGYTF.

This clone turned up a few times. The chain is built from TRBV28 and TRBJ1-1; 8 bases are shared with TRBD1. In germline, CDR1 is MDHEN, CDR2 SYDVKM. After removal of 8 bases from V and 3 bases from J, the junction contained 11 bases not matched to a gene. CDR3 length equals 15 residues. CDR3 in amino acids: CASGFVHRGDTEAFF. In DNA form, the CDR3 reads TGTGCCAGCGGCTTCGTACACAGGGGGGACACTGAAGCTTTCTTT.

This chain joins TRBV19 and TRBJ2-3; 8 nucleotides align to TRBD2. The CDR3 is made up of 16 amino acids. Germline V gene data show CDR1 as LNHDA and CDR2 as SQIVND (reference sequence). The J segment lost 6 bases and the V segment lost 6 bases, leaving 14 bases of the junction unmatched. The DNA for the CDR3 is TGTGCCAGTAGCCGCGGACTAGCCTCGTTGGAGGATACGCAGTATTTT. This gives the protein CASSRGLASLEDTQYF.

The chain links TRBV7-9 to TRBJ2-6; a weak D match, TRBD2 (5 bases). The CDR3 is 14 residues long. Trimming left V 8 bases short and J 4 bases short, with 12 bases between. Germline values: CDR1 SEHNR, CDR2 FQNEAQ (reference sequence). CDR3 sequence (DNA): TGTGCCAGCGCTCCAACGGGAGGGGCCAACGTCCTGACTTTC. This gives the protein CASAPTGGANVLTF.

This clone has only one observation. The genes are TRBV5-1 and TRBJ1-3; 9 bases fit TRBD1. The CDR3 is 16 amino acids. V lost 1 base to trimming and J lost 0 bases; unmatched junction nucleotides: 2. Germline-derived CDR1 and CDR2 are SGHRS and YFSETQ. CDR3 sequence: CASSLRTGASGNTIYF. The CDR3, as DNA: TGCGCCAGCAGCTTGAGGACAGGGGCCTCTGGAAACACCATATATTTT.

The gene calls are TRBV7-2 and TRBJ2-1; maybe TRBD1 (6 bases). V lost 4 bases, J lost 5 bases, and 27 bases lay in between. The CDR3 is 19 amino acids. Germline CDR1 is SGHTA and CDR2 is FQGNSA. The CDR3 loop is CASSSPRDTPGGLNNEQFF. CDR3 DNA sequence: TGTGCCAGCAGCTCTCCCCGGGACACCCCGGGCGGCCTAAACAATGAGCAGTTCTTC.

This clone was recorded many times. The rearrangement joins TRBV9 to TRBJ2-5, with a weak D call TRBD2 (5 bases). The CDR3 contains 15 residues. V lost 0 bases, J lost 2 bases, and 11 bases lay in between. Germline V gives CDR1 SGDLS, CDR2 YYNGEE. The CDR3 sequence is CASSVGGRPQETQYF. The CDR3 DNA reads as TGTGCCAGCAGCGTAGGAGGGCGCCCGCAAGAGACCCAGTACTTC.

The CDR3 nucleotides read TGTGCCATCAGTGAGTTGGGTGGGGCTCAGAACACCGGGGAGCTGTTTTTT. Translating it yields CAISELGGAQNTGELFF. The V call is TRBV10-3, the J call TRBJ2-2, with D maybe TRBD1 (5 bases). CDR1 is ENHRY and CDR2 is SYGVKD in the germline V gene. The CDR3 sequence is 17 residues long. Trimming took 1 base from V and 1 from J, leaving 13 bases between them.

This chain uses TRBV7-9 with TRBJ1-1, with 9 bases lining up with TRBD1. V gave up 1 base and J gave up 11 bases; unmatched junction bases: 8. Germline V gives CDR1 SEHNR, CDR2 FQNEAQ (reference sequence). The CDR3 totals 14 residues. As DNA, the CDR3 is TGTGCCAGCAGCTTAGAGGGGACAGGGCGAGGGGCTTTCTTT. Translating gives CASSLEGTGRGAFF.

The chain joins TRBV19 to TRBJ1-1, with D possibly matching TRBD1 (5 bases). Trimming removed 1 base from V and 4 bases from J, with 7 bases in between. The CDR3 contains 13 residues. CDR1 and CDR2 (germline): LNHDA, SQIVND (reference sequence). This CDR3 reads CASSIAQVTEAFF. The CDR3 nucleotides read TGTGCCAGTAGTATAGCACAGGTCACTGAAGCTTTCTTT. The whole variable domain, filled in from reference TRBV19 and TRBJ1-1, reads DGGITQSPKYLFRKEGQNVTLSCEQNLNHDAMYWYRQDPGQGLRLIYYSQIVNDFQKGDIAEGYSVSREKKESFPLTVTSAQKNPTAFYLCASSIAQVTEAFFGQGTRLTVV.

Note on this clone: Different DNA sequences within this sample yield the same CDR3. The chain joins TRBV9 to TRBJ1-6; possibly TRBD1 for D (6 bases). The V and J ends lost 2 bases and 6 bases respectively, with 9 bases between them. Germline V gives CDR1 SGDLS, CDR2 YYNGEE. The CDR3 runs 14 residues. CDR3 DNA: TGTGCCAGCAGCGTGGGACAACTTAATTCACCCCTCCACTTT. Amino acids: CASSVGQLNSPLHF.

In the case of this clone: The identical CDR3 is also encoded by other nucleotide sequences in the sample. This sequence joins TRBV18 and TRBJ2-1, with 11 positions matching TRBD2. Trimming removed 2 bases from V and 5 bases from J; junction bases left unmatched: 2. This CDR3 region has 15 residues. The germline V gene has CDR1 KGHSH and CDR2 LQKENI. Here the CDR3 DNA reads TGTGCCAGCTCACCAACGGGACTAGCGGACAATGAGCAGTTCTTC. Its translation: CASSPTGLADNEQFF.

This chain connects TRBV5-4 to TRBJ1-3; D remains unclear. The CDR3 extends over 11 amino acids. Trimming removed 4 bases at V and 9 bases at J, with 8 bases between. Germline V gene lookup returns CDR1 SGHNT and CDR2 YYREEE (reference sequence). Here the CDR3 DNA reads TGTGCCAGCAGCCGGGTCGGCACCATATATTTT. Translation: CASSRVGTIYF.

The genes are TRBV19 and TRBJ2-1; TRBD1 might be the D (6 bases). Germline lookup yields CDR1 LNHDA and CDR2 SQIVND (reference sequence). The CDR3 is 14 amino acids. The V gene lost 5 bases and the J gene lost 6 bases, with 14 bases spanning the gap. The CDR3 DNA follows: TGTGCCAGTAGTTTCCAGCCGACAGGCAATGAGCAGTTCTTC. Encoded protein: CASSFQPTGNEQFF.

In this sample, this clone turned up a few times. The rearrangement joins TRBV28 to TRBJ2-7; TRBD1 is a possible D gene (5 bases). CDR3 length: 17 residues. In germline, CDR1 is MDHEN, CDR2 SYDVKM. The V end was cut by 4 bases, the J end by 1 base, with 20 bases between. The CDR3 DNA sequence: TGTGCCAGCAGTTCGCAGGACCTGGTCGACAGATCCTACGAGCAGTACTTC. Translated, it gives CASSSQDLVDRSYEQYF.

The chain couples TRBV5-1 to TRBJ2-5, with 8 bases aligning to TRBD1. There are 14 residues in the CDR3. Germline trimming cut 3 bases from V and 4 bases from J; bases unmatched to any gene: 5. From germline, CDR1 is SGHRS and CDR2 YFSETQ. The CDR3 region is CASSSTGGLETQYF. The CDR3 nucleotides are TGCGCCAGCAGCTCAACAGGGGGATTAGAGACCCAGTACTTC. The entire variable domain, with the rest obtained from reference TRBV5-1 and TRBJ2-5, is as follows: KAGVTQTPRYLIKTRGQQVTLSCSPISGHRSVSWYQQTPGQGLQFLFEYFSETQRNKGNFPGRFSGRQFSNSRSEMNVSTLELGDSALYLCASSSTGGLETQYFGPGTRLLVL.

The rearrangement links TRBV7-2 to TRBJ2-7; D is unresolved. Germline V gene lookup returns CDR1 SGHTA and CDR2 FQGNSA. V was cut by 4 bases and J by 2 bases, with 18 bases left in between. The CDR3 is 16 residues long. The CDR3: CASSSPQFRPAYEQYF. DNA of the CDR3: TGTGCCAGCAGCTCCCCACAGTTCAGGCCCGCCTACGAGCAGTACTTC.

This clone was seen a single time. This chain links TRBV4-1 with TRBJ1-3, with D perhaps TRBD1 (5 bases). The CDR3 sequence is 17 residues long. Germline V gene data show CDR1 as MGHRA and CDR2 as YSYEKL. The V and J ends lost 1 base and 0 bases respectively, with 13 bases between them. The CDR3 protein is CASSQGSGLSSGNTIYF. The CDR3 region has the DNA TGCGCCAGCAGCCAAGGTTCGGGACTGAGCTCTGGAAACACCATATATTTT.

V usage is TRBV7-9 and J usage is TRBJ2-7; TRBD2 matches 7 bases. CDR1 is SEHNR, CDR2 FQNEAQ, per germline (reference sequence). This CDR3 comprises 15 residues. V shed 5 bases and J 3 bases; nucleotides not matched to a gene: 10. The CDR3 is CASSRRGGGGYEQYF. CDR3 DNA: TGTGCCAGCAGCCGCCGGGGCGGGGGAGGCTACGAGCAGTACTTC. The full variable domain, rest sourced from reference TRBV7-9 and TRBJ2-7, is DTGVSQNPRHKITKRGQNVTFRCDPISEHNRLYWYRQTLGQGPEFLTYFQNEAQLEKSRLLSDRFSAERPKGSFSTLEIQRTEQGDSAMYLCASSRRGGGGYEQYFGPGTRLTVT.

The chain joins TRBV7-2 to TRBJ2-7; 13 bases are a match to TRBD2. This CDR3 has 16 residues. The V gene's germline CDR1 is SGHTA and CDR2 FQGNSA. V gave up 1 base and J gave up 0 bases; unmatched junction bases: 0. The CDR3: CASSLGTSGGSYEQYF. Here the CDR3 DNA reads TGTGCCAGCAGCTTAGGGACTAGCGGGGGCTCCTACGAGCAGTACTTC.

J is TRBJ1-2 and V is TRBV4-3; weak D call: TRBD1 (5 bases). The CDR3 runs to 16 residues. Trimming took 0 bases from V and 8 from J, leaving 19 bases between them. CDR1 LGHNA and CDR2 YSLEER come from the germline V gene. CDR3 DNA: TGCGCCAGCAGCCAAGATCCGCAGGGCGGTAATATGGGCTACACCTTC. Protein: CASSQDPQGGNMGYTF.

The rearrangement joins TRBV19 to TRBJ1-2; D is unresolved. In germline, CDR1 is LNHDA, CDR2 SQIVND (reference sequence). V was cut by 5 bases and J by 7 bases, with 20 bases left in between. CDR3 size: 15 residues. The CDR3 here is CASSPSSQASGGYTF. The CDR3 nucleotides are TGTGCCAGTAGTCCCTCGTCCCAGGCCAGCGGTGGCTACACCTTC. The full variable domain, completed using reference TRBV19 and TRBJ1-2, is DGGITQSPKYLFRKEGQNVTLSCEQNLNHDAMYWYRQDPGQGLRLIYYSQIVNDFQKGDIAEGYSVSREKKESFPLTVTSAQKNPTAFYLCASSPSSQASGGYTFGSGTRLTVV.

With regard to this clone: The identical CDR3 is also encoded by other nucleotide sequences in the sample. The chain carries TRBV11-2 and TRBJ1-3; no clear D gene. The ends were cut back, 1 base at V and 3 bases at J, with 7 bases in the middle. CDR3 length: 14 amino acids. CDR1 and CDR2 (germline): SGHAT, FQNNGV. The CDR3 reads CASSLVAVGNTIYF. The DNA for the CDR3 is TGTGCCAGCAGCTTAGTGGCCGTTGGAAACACCATATATTTT.

This chain connects TRBV27 to TRBJ2-7; TRBD2 matches at 9 bases. After removal of 6 bases from V and 2 bases from J, the junction contained 11 bases not matched to a gene. The CDR3 has 16 amino acids. Germline CDR1 MNHEY, CDR2 SMNVEV (reference sequence). The CDR3 nucleotides read TGTGCCAGCAGCCCCCTAGCGGGACCGAACCCCTACGAGCAGTACTTC. This codes for CASSPLAGPNPYEQYF.